This entry features one T cell receptor beta chain sequence. Its antigen is unknown. The data derive from a study of blood T cells in healthy people across ages. Primers used in a second PCR of roughly 6 to 12 cycles were a sample-barcoded 5' primer and a J-beta primer mix. TCRdb independently ran MiXCR on the 5' RACE reads; one entry per CDR3 protein. The sample has approximately 850,000 distinct CDR3 sequences, under 45% seen once; the top ten hold under 20%. Findings of the study overall: More naive CD4+ cells and higher diversity were found in long-lived than in aged donors. Strong correlation linked observed beta diversity and percent naive T cells.

The CDR3 is made up of 14 amino acids. The V end was cut by 4 bases, the J end by 9 bases, with 16 bases between. From germline, CDR1 is KGHSH and CDR2 LQKENI. This chain uses TRBV18 with TRBJ2-1, with no clear D. The specimen was blood. The receptor was isolated from a man in his 60s in good health. CDR3: CASSRSVSAREQFF. DNA of the CDR3: TGTGCCAGCTCACGATCGGTTTCAGCTCGTGAGCAGTTCTTC.